This entry is about one T cell receptor (beta chain). There is no known antigen for this receptor. Base qualities are missing; no much larger clone stands one base away. The data were taken from a study of blood T cell repertoires in COVID-19 (dated by TCRdb to 2018 to 2021). A note on the overall study: Recovered participants in ImmuneRACE Cohort 3 were defined as having two consecutive negative NP/OP PCR tests, clearance from a healthcare professional, or resolution of symptoms. The collaborator samples originated in the United States, Italy and Spain and spanned the acute and convalescent phases of COVID-19. The prospective study material was composed of cDNA or gDNA derived from T cells, B-cell-depleted T cells, or PBMCs. Deeply sampled blood TCRbeta repertoires from subjects exposed to, actively infected with, or recovered from COVID-19 were included in the dataset. The repertoires were released in a freely available public database meant as a resource for research on the immune response to SARS-CoV-2. Samples were obtained from the ongoing ImmuneRACE study (first 160 participants) and from 1,254 subjects provided by 6 global collaborators. Sample metadata almost always included a de-identified subject ID, COVID-19 status, age in years and sex. HLA class I and class II types, where available, came from metadata supplied by the sample provider rather than from assay-based typing.

Participants in the prospective study were aged roughly 18 to 100 years, lived in over 20 United States geographic areas, and enrolled through a virtual design. To assign participants to cohorts, the prospective study relied on clinical history that participants themselves reported in a screening survey and a study questionnaire. Each participant in the prospective study had whole blood, serum and a nasopharyngeal or oropharyngeal swab collected by mobile phlebotomists. Participants in the prospective study had the option to provide additional blood draws and questionnaires over a roughly 2-month period. Blood samples from the prospective study were shipped frozen or at room temperature prior to DNA extraction. The germline V end is reduced by 1 base and the J end by 5 bases; junction bases left unmatched: 5. Counted from cysteine to phenylalanine, this CDR3 has 15 amino acids. The retained sequence is limited to the CDR3, 45 bases, with the frame set at the first base. According to the germline V gene (reference sequence), CDR1 reads GTSNPN and CDR2 reads SVGIG.

Findings and caveats that apply to the study as a whole: How much clinical and demographic metadata was included differed by source and by participant, and the metadata was provided uncurated.

The immunoSEQ Assay, a bias-controlled multiplex PCR, was used to amplify TCRbeta CDR3 regions from genomic DNA. Per the authors' processing: Nucleated cell counts per sample were estimated from amplification of reference gene primers within the assay. Sequence reads were collapsed and filtered to measure the absolute abundance of every unique TCRbeta CDR3 rearrangement. For each sample, productive Simpson clonality was calculated as the square root of Simpson's diversity index over productive rearrangements. TCRdb stores this immuneACCESS table with in-frame sequences only. Part of the clones is absent; in the studies checked, under half of the shortfall reflects unresolved V genes, and no reason is known for the rest. That table is the source of V, J and clone size, and D and trimming were worked out from the DNA. This sample gives 330,000 or so clones in total; more than 75% of them show up just once. Jointly, the top ten make up around 2% of the sample.

The sequence was collected from a man aged 35-49 years in a cohort exposed to, infected with or recovered from COVID-19 (not recorded which). Sequencing was performed on PBMCs or T cells enriched from blood (not recorded which). The chain employs TRBV30 and TRBJ2-5; 12 of the junction bases match TRBD2. The nucleotides are TGTGCCTGGAGTGGGACTAGCGGGGTTGTTGAGACCCAGTACTTC. This gives the protein CAWSGTSGVVETQYF.